This paragraph covers one T cell receptor beta chain sequence. This specimen belongs to a study of OX40 agonist ivuxolimab in advanced cancers. Across the whole study: At 82.7% male, the cohort had a mean age of 60 years, ranging from roughly 20 to 80.

TCRdb's table, derived via immunoSEQ multiplex PCR, lists solely in-frame clones and lacks some. The repertoire includes 50,000 to 75,000 clones, around nine tenths of them detected once, and approximately 0.54% sits in the top ten. The specimen was CD4+ or CD8+ T cells sorted from blood, collected in a trial of the OX40 agonist ivuxolimab. The TCR was taken from an adult with an advanced solid tumor such as melanoma, head and neck, liver or kidney cancer.

This CDR3 reads CASSQYGQEKLFF. The CDR3 DNA sequence: TGTGCCAGCAGCCAATACGGGCAAGAAAAACTGTTTTTT. The chain recombines TRBV4-2 with TRBJ1-4, with D unresolved. Trimming took off 2 bases at V and 8 bases at J, with 9 bases between the two ends. Germline loops: CDR1 LGHNA, CDR2 YNFKEQ. The CDR3 covers 13 residues.